The 3 T cell receptor beta chains given below trace back to one sample, sequenced in a study of cytomegalovirus exposure and HLA in healthy donors. The PCR used 60 Vbeta and 13 Jbeta primers. The table came from immunoSEQ multiplex PCR; TCRdb's copy has only in-frame clones and leaves some out. The sample has about 190,000 clones, roughly 73% seen once. The sample was PBMCs. These receptors were collected from a woman aged 30 to 39 in good health and CMV-seronegative.

This clone was seen only a few times. V and J are TRBV7-2 and TRBJ2-7; 14 positions agree with TRBD2. The V gene end was trimmed by 1 base and the J gene end by 4 bases; junction bases not matched to a gene: 3. This CDR3 is built from 16 residues. Germline V gene data show CDR1 as SGHTA and CDR2 as FQGNSA. The CDR3 DNA follows: TGTGCCAGCAGCTTAGGGGGGACTAGCGGGAGTTACGAGCAGTACTTC. This gives the protein CASSLGGTSGSYEQYF.

The chain combines TRBV7-2 with TRBJ2-5; D possibly corresponds to TRBD2 (6 bases). The CDR3 is 15 residues long. V was shortened by 3 bases and J by 5 bases, with 16 bases between the two germline ends. CDR1 SGHTA and CDR2 FQGNSA come from the germline V gene. CDR3 DNA: TGTGCCAGCAGCTTGGCGGGGTTGAGGGATGAGACCCAGTACTTC. Its protein product is CASSLAGLRDETQYF.

The V gene is TRBV5-1, the J gene TRBJ1-1, with 7 bases that match TRBD1. The V segment lost 4 bases and the J segment 2 bases; nucleotides outside the gene matches: 5. Per the germline V gene, CDR1 is SGHRS and CDR2 is YFSETQ. The CDR3 has 14 amino acids. This CDR3 is CASSERQGNTEAFF. The CDR3 nucleotides read TGCGCCAGCAGCGAACGACAGGGAAACACTGAAGCTTTCTTT.